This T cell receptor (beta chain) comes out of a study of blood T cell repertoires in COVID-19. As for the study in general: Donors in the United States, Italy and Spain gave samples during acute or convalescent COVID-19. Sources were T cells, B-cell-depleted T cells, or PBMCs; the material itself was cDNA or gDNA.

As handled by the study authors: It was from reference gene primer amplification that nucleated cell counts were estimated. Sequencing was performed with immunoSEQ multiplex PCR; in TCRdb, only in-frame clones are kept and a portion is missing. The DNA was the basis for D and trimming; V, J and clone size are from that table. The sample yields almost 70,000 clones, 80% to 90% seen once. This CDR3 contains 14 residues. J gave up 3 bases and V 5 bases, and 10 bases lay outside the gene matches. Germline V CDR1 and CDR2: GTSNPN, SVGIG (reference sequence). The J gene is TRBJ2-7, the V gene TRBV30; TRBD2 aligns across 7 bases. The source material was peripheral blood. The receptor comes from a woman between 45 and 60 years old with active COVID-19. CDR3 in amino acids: CAWSQASGRYEQYF. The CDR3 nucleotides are TGTGCCTGGTCCCAGGCTAGCGGTCGCTACGAGCAGTACTTC.